This T cell receptor (beta chain) was documented in a study of T cells in localized non-small cell lung cancer (dated by TCRdb to the early 2020s). In terms of the full investigation: Comparing tumors with uninvolved tumor-adjacent lungs, the study looked at the T cell repertoires of fewer than 250 patients with early-stage NSCLC. The cohort was made up of under 250 treatment-naive NSCLC patients whose localized lung tumors had been resected. Of the NSCLC patients, 120 to 150 were male and approximately 99 were female, and the mean age was about 69 years.

At diagnosis, peripheral blood, uninvolved tumor-adjacent lung and tumor were collected and stored as a combination of fresh-frozen and FFPE material. Blood samples were analyzed as peripheral blood mononuclear cells for TCR repertoire profiling. The full study reports these points: Longer overall survival was associated with higher blood T cell density, whereas shorter survival was associated with higher adjacent-lung clonality. Multi-region tumor sequencing was not performed, so intratumor heterogeneity could not be excluded. Uninvolved tumor-adjacent lung showed the highest T cell clonality, higher than tumor, which suggests more focused antigenic responses in the uninvolved tumor-adjacent lung. A median of roughly 50 of the top 100 tumor clones turned up in the paired uninvolved adjacent lung, and around 27 of those clones also ranked among the top 100 of that same adjacent lung. Since the design was exploratory, TCR variables were selected using unadjusted p-values with no false-discovery rate correction.

The immunoSEQ Assay was used to sequence TCR beta CDR3 regions from DNA. The paper's data handling went like this. To compute T cell density, TCR beta template counts were normalized to usable DNA, which was estimated by amplifying housekeeping genes. The preseqR package was used to estimate richness by extrapolating to 400,000 templates for PBMC samples and to 120,000 templates for tissue samples. Clonality was calculated as one minus Pielou's evenness. Tissue-enriched TCRs were identified by differential abundance testing using productive amino-acid clonotypes, minimum total count 5 and alpha 0.1. The Jaccard Index and the Morisita Overlap Index were used to measure how much the repertoires overlapped between compartments. GLIPH clustered TCR beta CDR3s with public tetramer-defined viral CDR3s; viral motifs required at least three viral sequences plus V-gene enrichment. In its TCRdb copy, this immuneACCESS table keeps in-frame sequences only and misses some clones. Where compared with another copy, unresolved V genes explain less than half of these, and the others have no known cause. The D gene and trimming were derived from the DNA, and the V and J assignments and clone size from that table. The table for this sample lists 41,000 or so clones; approximately 86% of them were counted only once. The top ten constitute 7.1% of the sample.

The V end loses 5 bases and the J end loses 0 bases, and a stretch of 11 bases separates them. The germline V gene encodes CDR1 SNHLY and CDR2 FYNNEI. The CDR3 numbers 16 residues from cysteine through phenylalanine. CDR3 DNA only is kept here, 48 bases in frame from base 1. This clone was seen only a few times. Its cognate antigen has yet to be identified. Base qualities are not recorded, but no much larger clone differs from it by a single base. The chain employs TRBV2 and TRBJ1-6; the D gene identity is not certain. The receptor was isolated from a woman aged 18 to 50 with stage III lung adenocarcinoma. Sequences were derived from peripheral blood, sampled before any cancer treatment. The nucleotide sequence reads as follows: TGTGCCAGCAGTTTACAGCCAAGCTCCTATAATTCACCCCTCCACTTT. Translated, this gives CASSLQPSSYNSPLHF.